This passage covers 30 T cell receptor beta chains from one sample sequenced in a study of CD8 T cells in ankylosing spondylitis. Whole-study results and caveats: The study identified a TCR beta motif of roughly eight highly homologous variants that appeared characteristic of ankylosing spondylitis blood.

MiXCR, run by TCRdb on the 5' RACE reads, gives a single entry per CDR3 protein. The data show approximately 550,000 distinct CDR3 sequences, roughly 13% seen once. Their antigen targets remain unknown. The source material was blood, either unsorted or a sorted T cell fraction (not recorded which). The receptors originated from a male donor with ankylosing spondylitis.

This clonotype was observed a handful of times. This sequence joins TRBV27 and TRBJ2-6; D may correspond to TRBD1 or TRBD2 (6 bases each). In germline, CDR1 is MNHEY, CDR2 SMNVEV (reference sequence). This CDR3 is built from 16 residues. Deletions cut 4 bases from V and 3 bases from J, with 13 bases between. The CDR3 region has the DNA TGTGCCAGCAGTTATTGGGGGGCTGGTGGGGCCAACGTCCTGACTTTC. This translates into CASSYWGAGGANVLTF.

V is TRBV5-1 and J is TRBJ1-2, with TRBD1 as a possible D gene (5 bases). The CDR3 covers 14 residues. CDR1 SGHRS and CDR2 YFSETQ come from the germline V gene. With 3 bases removed from V and 5 bases from J, the gap between germline ends came to 14 bases. CDR3: CASSSTAGGYGYTF. CDR3 nucleotides: TGCGCCAGCAGCTCTACAGCGGGGGGATATGGCTACACCTTC.

The V gene is TRBV29-1, the J gene TRBJ2-7; D might be TRBD1 or TRBD2, each matching 5 bases. Germline values: CDR1 SQVTM, CDR2 ANQGSEA. The CDR3 has 13 residues. With 6 bases removed from V and 5 bases from J, the gap between germline ends came to 17 bases. The CDR3 here is CSVLRELGNEQYF. CDR3 DNA sequence: TGCAGCGTGCTCAGGGAGTTGGGGAACGAGCAGTACTTC.

This clonotype has only a few counts. The gene calls are TRBV24-1 and TRBJ2-3; D is unresolved. Germline CDR1 KGHDR, CDR2 SFDVKD. Trimming stripped 4 bases from V and 4 bases from J, with 14 bases between. The CDR3 loop spans 15 amino acids. CDR3 protein: CATSERTEYSDTQYF. The CDR3 DNA sequence: TGTGCCACCAGTGAACGGACGGAGTATTCAGATACGCAGTATTTT.

The chain recombines TRBV5-1 with TRBJ2-2; 10 nucleotides line up with TRBD2. With 1 base clipped from V and 2 bases from J, the junction kept 2 bases outside the gene matches. From germline, CDR1 is SGHRS and CDR2 YFSETQ. This CDR3 spans 16 amino acids. The CDR3 loop reads CASSLLAGENTGELFF. The CDR3 DNA reads as TGCGCCAGCAGCTTGCTAGCGGGAGAAAACACCGGGGAGCTGTTTTTT.

The V gene is TRBV20-1, the J gene TRBJ2-1, with 7 bases lining up with TRBD2. Looked up from germline, CDR1 is DFQATT and CDR2 is SNEGSKA (reference sequence). The CDR3 totals 15 residues. The ends lost 2 bases at V and 2 bases at J; junction bases unmatched: 6. This CDR3 is CSARLASGAYNEQFF. CDR3 sequence (DNA): TGCAGTGCTAGACTGGCTAGCGGAGCCTACAATGAGCAGTTCTTC.

This chain connects TRBV5-1 to TRBJ2-7, with D maybe TRBD2 (5 bases). With 1 base removed from V and 0 bases from J, the gap between germline ends came to 11 bases. The CDR3 has 15 residues. Germline V CDR1 and CDR2: SGHRS, YFSETQ. This CDR3 is CASSLTAGASYEQYV. The CDR3 bases are TGCGCCAGCAGCTTGACGGCGGGCGCCTCCTACGAGCAGTACGTC.

This chain links TRBV6-2 or TRBV6-3 with TRBJ2-6; no reliable D call. Germline V gene sequence: CDR1 MNHEY, CDR2 SVGEGT. CDR3 size: 16 residues. Deletions cut 7 bases from V and 2 bases from J, with 15 bases between. CDR3 amino acids: CASKRVDTAGANVLTF. The CDR3 DNA is TGTGCCAGCAAAAGGGTGGATACCGCTGGGGCCAACGTCCTGACTTTC.

This clonotype turned up a few times. This chain uses TRBV4-1 with TRBJ2-5; possibly TRBD1 for D (5 bases). V lost 0 bases and J 5 bases, leaving 13 bases between the germline ends. Germline V lookup: CDR1 MGHRA, CDR2 YSYEKL. CDR3 length: 15 amino acids. CDR3 amino acids: CASSQDQGRSETQYF. CDR3 DNA: TGCGCCAGCAGCCAAGATCAGGGCCGGTCCGAGACCCAGTACTTC.

This chain uses TRBV12-3 or TRBV12-4 with TRBJ1-2; no reliable D call. V was pared by 3 bases and J by 2 bases, with 16 bases between. The length of the CDR3 is 16 residues. CDR3 sequence reads: CASSFIIYLENYGYTF. The CDR3 DNA reads TGTGCCAGCAGTTTTATTATCTATCTAGAAAACTATGGCTACACCTTC.

This clonotype was seen ten or more times. The chain couples TRBV29-1 to TRBJ2-1; D remains unclear. Trimming shortened V by 6 bases and J by 10 bases, and 16 bases separated the two germline ends. This CDR3 region has 12 residues. Germline V gene data show CDR1 as SQVTM and CDR2 as ANQGSEA. The CDR3 sequence: CSVDPRGEEQFF. The CDR3 DNA follows: TGCAGCGTCGACCCACGAGGAGAAGAGCAGTTCTTC.

This clonotype was observed a handful of times. This sequence joins TRBV27 and TRBJ2-7, with D possibly matching TRBD2 (5 bases). The V end was cut by 0 bases, the J end by 3 bases, with 15 bases between. The CDR3 loop spans 16 amino acids. In germline, CDR1 is MNHEY, CDR2 SMNVEV (reference sequence). Here the CDR3 DNA reads TGTGCCAGCAGTTTATCGTTGAGCGGCCCTCACTACGAGCAGTACTTC. As protein: CASSLSLSGPHYEQYF.

This clonotype was seen more than once but under ten times. The chain recombines TRBV12-5 with TRBJ1-2, with D maybe TRBD1 (6 bases). V was pared by 2 bases and J by 8 bases, with 12 bases between. This CDR3 spans 13 amino acids. The V gene's germline CDR1 is LGHNT and CDR2 FRNRAP. The CDR3 loop is CASGLTNREGYTF. The CDR3 nucleotides are TGTGCTAGTGGTTTGACAAACAGGGAAGGCTACACCTTC.

The rearrangement links TRBV12-3 or TRBV12-4 to TRBJ2-2; 11 nucleotides agree with TRBD1. The CDR3 is 15 residues long. V lost 8 bases and J lost 6; bases outside the gene matches: 8. CDR3 in amino acids: CASASRTGGAGELFF. The CDR3 DNA reads as TGTGCCAGCGCCTCAAGGACAGGGGGCGCCGGGGAGCTGTTTTTT.

The chain employs TRBV5-6 and TRBJ1-1; D not resolved. Germline lookup yields CDR1 SGHDT and CDR2 YYEEEE. Trimming shortened V by 6 bases and J by 1 base, and 16 bases separated the two germline ends. The CDR3 is 15 amino acids. CDR3 DNA sequence: TGTGCCAGCACCCTCTTAGGTTACGGGAACACTGAAGCTTTCTTT. Translating it yields CASTLLGYGNTEAFF.

This clonotype was seen ten or more times. The chain is built from TRBV5-1 and TRBJ1-2, with a possible D match to TRBD1 (6 bases). V was shortened by 2 bases and J by 0 bases, with 11 bases between the two germline ends. The CDR3 covers 15 residues. CDR1 and CDR2 (germline): SGHRS, YFSETQ. The CDR3 nucleotides are TGCGCCAGCAGCTTCACAGGGACTTCTAACTATGGCTACACCTTC. Translated: CASSFTGTSNYGYTF.

This clonotype showed up just a few times. The rearrangement joins TRBV12-3 or TRBV12-4 to TRBJ2-2; D is perhaps TRBD1 (6 bases). The CDR3 is 14 amino acids. V lost 8 bases and J lost 5, with 15 bases in between. In nucleotides, the CDR3 is TGTGCCAGCTCTAGGGGGTCAGGGACCGGGGAGCTGTTTTTT. Its translation: CASSRGSGTGELFF.

Turning to this clonotype: One end of the junction is discordant with germline, which a read error may explain. The chain has TRBV18 and TRBJ2-4; perhaps D is TRBD1 or TRBD2 (5 bases each). Germline CDR1 KGHSH, CDR2 LQKENI. The CDR3 contains 16 residues. CDR3 region: CASSAPGTLAKNIQYF. CDR3 nucleotides: TGTGCCAGCTCAGCACCAGGGACCCTAGCCAAAAACATTCAGTACTTC. Complete variable domain (other parts from reference TRBV18 and TRBJ2-4): NAGVMQNPRHLVRRRGQEARLRCSPMKGHSHVYWYRQLPEEGLKFMVYLQKENIIDESGMPKERFSAEFPKEGPSILRIQQVVRGDSAAYFCASSAPGTLAKNIQYFGAGTRLSVL.

The J gene is TRBJ2-5, the V gene TRBV4-1; 11 bases fit TRBD2. Germline V gene lookup returns CDR1 MGHRA and CDR2 YSYEKL. The CDR3 length is 14 residues. J was trimmed by 5 bases and V by 1 base; bases with no gene match: 0. CDR3 DNA: TGCGCCAGCAGCCAAGGGACTAGCGGGGAGACCCAGTACTTC. Translating gives CASSQGTSGETQYF.

This clonotype was seen a few times. The CDR3 sequence is CASSLVANKETQYF. CDR3 in DNA: TGCGCCAGCAGCCTAGTAGCTAACAAGGAGACCCAGTACTTC. V usage is TRBV4-1 and J usage is TRBJ2-5, with D unclear. Looked up from germline, CDR1 is MGHRA and CDR2 is YSYEKL. CDR3 length equals 14 residues. V was cut by 4 bases and J by 5 bases, with 14 bases left in between.

This clonotype appeared a few times. The chain is built from TRBV20-1 and TRBJ2-2, with a tentative D call TRBD2 (5 bases). V gave up 7 bases and J gave up 4 bases, with 13 bases separating them. The CDR3 is made up of 13 amino acids. CDR1 DFQATT and CDR2 SNEGSKA come from the germline V gene (reference sequence). CDR3 nucleotide sequence: TGCAGTGTGGGTTCGGGGATCACCGGGGAGCTGTTTTTT. As protein: CSVGSGITGELFF.

V and J are TRBV4-1 and TRBJ1-5; D perhaps matches TRBD1 (6 bases). Per the germline V gene, CDR1 is MGHRA and CDR2 is YSYEKL. CDR3 length: 17 amino acids. V was shortened by 3 bases and J by 2 bases, with 17 bases between the two germline ends. This chain's CDR3 is CASSHFEGGAGNQPQHF. For the CDR3, the DNA is TGCGCCAGCAGCCATTTTGAAGGGGGGGCTGGCAATCAGCCCCAGCATTTT.

This clonotype has only a few counts. In DNA form, the CDR3 reads TGTGCCAGCTCACTCGGTGGCGACTCTCTTTTAGCCAAAAACATTCAGTACTTC. It translates to CASSLGGDSLLAKNIQYF. V usage is TRBV18 and J usage is TRBJ2-4; no clear D gene. Deletions cut 4 bases from V and 0 bases from J, with 19 bases between. The CDR3 contains 18 residues. Germline loops: CDR1 KGHSH, CDR2 LQKENI.

This clonotype was seen at least ten times. This sequence joins TRBV5-1 and TRBJ1-4, with D tentatively TRBD1 (5 bases). V was trimmed by 4 bases and J by 6 bases, leaving 13 bases between them. From germline, CDR1 is SGHRS and CDR2 YFSETQ. CDR3 length equals 14 residues. DNA for the CDR3: TGCGCCAGCAGCCTGACCGAGGGGCATGAAAAACTGTTTTTT. It yields the protein CASSLTEGHEKLFF.

This clonotype was detected many times. The rearrangement joins TRBV24-1 to TRBJ1-1; D might be TRBD1 (6 bases). There are 12 residues in the CDR3. Looked up from germline, CDR1 is KGHDR and CDR2 is SFDVKD. Trimming shortened V by 9 bases and J by 5 bases, and 12 bases separated the two germline ends. The CDR3 DNA sequence: TGTGCCACCTCAGGGGTTGGGACTGAAGCTTTCTTT. This gives the protein CATSGVGTEAFF.

The V and J genes are TRBV20-1 and TRBJ2-7, with 8 bases fitting TRBD2. CDR1 and CDR2 (germline): DFQATT, SNEGSKA (reference sequence). The CDR3 runs 13 residues. Trimming removed 0 bases from V and 9 bases from J; junction bases left unmatched: 7. The CDR3 bases are TGCAGTGCTAGAGACCCCGACCGGGAGGGGCAGTACGTC. Translated: CSARDPDREGQYV.

The gene calls are TRBV7-9 and TRBJ2-7, with 10 positions matching TRBD2. There are 15 residues in the CDR3. The V gene's germline CDR1 is SEHNR and CDR2 FQNEAQ (reference sequence). V lost 4 bases, J lost 7 bases, and 10 bases stayed unmatched. Here the CDR3 DNA reads TGTGCCAGCAGCTGGAGTCTAGCGGGAGTGGGTGAGCAGTACTTC. Its protein is CASSWSLAGVGEQYF.

This clonotype occurred a few times. This sequence joins TRBV28 and TRBJ1-2; maybe TRBD1 (6 bases). This CDR3 spans 14 amino acids. Germline V gives CDR1 MDHEN, CDR2 SYDVKM. V was trimmed by 7 bases and J by 7 bases, leaving 19 bases between them. CDR3 in DNA: TGTGCCAGCACTTTGAATACAGGGTACGGTGGCTACACCTTC. Its translation is CASTLNTGYGGYTF.

The gene calls are TRBV12-3 or TRBV12-4 and TRBJ1-2; D is unresolved. Trimming pared 7 bases from V and 4 bases from J, leaving 16 bases between. The CDR3 contains 14 residues. In nucleotides, the CDR3 is TGTGCCAGCATCCAAGGACCTGCGGGCTATGGCTACACCTTC. Its protein is CASIQGPAGYGYTF.

The chain recombines TRBV19 with TRBJ2-1; D is undetermined. Germline loops: CDR1 LNHDA, CDR2 SQIVND (reference sequence). Trimming cost V 4 bases and J 6 bases, with 10 bases left between them. CDR3 length: 13 residues. The CDR3 DNA sequence: TGTGCCAGTAGTACCCTCGTAGCCAATGAGCAGTTCTTC. This codes for CASSTLVANEQFF.